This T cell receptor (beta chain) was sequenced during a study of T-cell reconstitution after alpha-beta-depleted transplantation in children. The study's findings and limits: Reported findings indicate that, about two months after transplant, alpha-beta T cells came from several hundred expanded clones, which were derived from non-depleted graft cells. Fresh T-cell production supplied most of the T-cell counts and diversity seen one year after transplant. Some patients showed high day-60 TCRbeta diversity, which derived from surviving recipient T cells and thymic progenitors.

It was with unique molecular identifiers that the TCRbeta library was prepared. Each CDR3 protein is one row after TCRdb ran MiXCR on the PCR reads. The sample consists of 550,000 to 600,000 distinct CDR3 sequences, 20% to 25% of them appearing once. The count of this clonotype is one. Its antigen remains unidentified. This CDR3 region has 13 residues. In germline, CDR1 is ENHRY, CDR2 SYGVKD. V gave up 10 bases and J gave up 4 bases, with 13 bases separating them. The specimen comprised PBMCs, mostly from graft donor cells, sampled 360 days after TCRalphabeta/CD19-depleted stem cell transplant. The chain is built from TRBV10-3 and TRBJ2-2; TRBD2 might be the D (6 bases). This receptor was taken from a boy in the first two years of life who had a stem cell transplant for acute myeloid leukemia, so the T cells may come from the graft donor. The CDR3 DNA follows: TGTGCCACCGGCGGGGCCAGCACCGGGGAGCTGTTTTTT. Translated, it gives CATGGASTGELFF.